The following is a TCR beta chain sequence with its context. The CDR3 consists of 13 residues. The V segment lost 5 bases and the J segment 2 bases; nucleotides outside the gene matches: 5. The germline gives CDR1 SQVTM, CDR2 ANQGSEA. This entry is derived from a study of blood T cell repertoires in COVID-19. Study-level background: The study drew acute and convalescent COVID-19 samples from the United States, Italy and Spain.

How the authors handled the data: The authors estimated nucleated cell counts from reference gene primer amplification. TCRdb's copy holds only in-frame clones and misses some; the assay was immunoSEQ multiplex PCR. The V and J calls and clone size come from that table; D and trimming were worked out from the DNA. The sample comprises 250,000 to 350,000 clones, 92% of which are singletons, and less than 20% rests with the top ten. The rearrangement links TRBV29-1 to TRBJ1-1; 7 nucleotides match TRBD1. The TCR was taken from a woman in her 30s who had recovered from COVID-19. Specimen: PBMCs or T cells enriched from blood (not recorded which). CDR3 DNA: TGCAGCGTTAGGACAGGCCAAAACACTGAAGCTTTCTTT. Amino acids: CSVRTGQNTEAFF.